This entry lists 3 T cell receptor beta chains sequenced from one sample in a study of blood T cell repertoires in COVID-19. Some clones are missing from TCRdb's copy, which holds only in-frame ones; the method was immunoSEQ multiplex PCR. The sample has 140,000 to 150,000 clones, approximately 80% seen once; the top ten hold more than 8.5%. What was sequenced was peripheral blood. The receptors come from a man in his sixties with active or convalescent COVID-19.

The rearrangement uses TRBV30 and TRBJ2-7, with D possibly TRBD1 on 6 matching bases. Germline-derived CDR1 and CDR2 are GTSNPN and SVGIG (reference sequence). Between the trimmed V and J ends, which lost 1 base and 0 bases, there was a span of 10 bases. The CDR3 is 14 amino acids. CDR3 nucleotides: TGTGCCTGGAGTGCCCCGGACAGCTCCTACGAGCAGTACGTC. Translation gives CAWSAPDSSYEQYV.

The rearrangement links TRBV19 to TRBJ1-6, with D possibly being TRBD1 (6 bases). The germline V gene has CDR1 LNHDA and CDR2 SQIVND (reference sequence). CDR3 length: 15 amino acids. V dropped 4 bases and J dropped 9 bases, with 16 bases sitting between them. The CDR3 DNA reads TGTGCCAGTAGTAATCCGACAGGAGGTGGTTCACCCCTCCACTTT. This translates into CASSNPTGGGSPLHF.

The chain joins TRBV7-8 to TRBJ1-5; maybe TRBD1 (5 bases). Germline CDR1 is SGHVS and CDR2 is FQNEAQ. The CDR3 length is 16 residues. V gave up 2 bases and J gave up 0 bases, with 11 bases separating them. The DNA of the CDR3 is TGTGCCAGCAGCTTACCGGGGGTTGGTAGCAATCAGCCCCAGCATTTT. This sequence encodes CASSLPGVGSNQPQHF.